The sequence of this TCR beta chain was determined in a study of blood T cell repertoires in COVID-19. This CDR3 has 15 residues. With 6 bases removed from V and 1 base from J, the gap between germline ends came to 13 bases. CDR1 and CDR2 (germline): WNHNN, SYGVQD (reference sequence). Libraries were prepared by immunoSEQ multiplex PCR; TCRdb keeps only in-frame clonotypes and omits some of them. Here the sample spans under 350,000 clones, 65% to 90% being singletons. This chain links TRBV10-1 with TRBJ1-3; possible D gene TRBD1, 5 bases. The origin of this receptor is a woman aged 40 to 50 with acute COVID-19. The sample consisted of PBMCs or T cells enriched from blood (not recorded which). The CDR3 sequence is CASREQDRSGNTIYF. The CDR3 DNA follows: TGCGCCAGCAGGGAACAGGATAGGTCTGGAAACACCATATATTTT.